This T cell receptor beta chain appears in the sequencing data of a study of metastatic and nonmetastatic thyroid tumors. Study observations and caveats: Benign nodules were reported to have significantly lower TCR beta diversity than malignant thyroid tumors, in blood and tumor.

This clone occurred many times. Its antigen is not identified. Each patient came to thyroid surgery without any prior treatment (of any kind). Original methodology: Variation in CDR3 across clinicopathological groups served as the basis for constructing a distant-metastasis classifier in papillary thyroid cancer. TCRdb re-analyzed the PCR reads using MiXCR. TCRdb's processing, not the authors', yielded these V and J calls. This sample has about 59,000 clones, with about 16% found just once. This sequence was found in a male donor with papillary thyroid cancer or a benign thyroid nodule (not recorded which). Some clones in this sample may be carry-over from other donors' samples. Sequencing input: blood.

The CDR3 here is CASSLVGGELFF. The CDR3 DNA is TGCGCCAGCAGCTTGGTAGGCGGGGAGCTGTTTTTT. This chain joins TRBV5-1 and TRBJ2-2; D unclear. Trimming removed 0 bases at V and 7 bases at J, with 4 bases between. The germline CDR1 and CDR2 sequences are SGHRS and YFSETQ. There are 12 residues in the CDR3.